This TCR beta chain comes out of a study of response to subunit inactivated influenza vaccine. The V end was cut by 6 bases, the J end by 2 bases, with 17 bases between. Germline CDR1 reads LGHDT; CDR2 reads YNNKEL (reference sequence). This CDR3 has 15 amino acids. TCRdb reprocessed the RT-PCR reads via MiXCR and lists one record per CDR3 protein. The sample yields roughly 540,000 distinct CDR3 sequences, 20% to 25% seen once. These data were also filed under a second study, of T cells expressing NK-cell markers. This second report adds: UMIs were included in TCR beta cDNA generated by 5'RACE template switching. Underlying the TCR beta repertoires were sorted CD3+CD56+NKG2C+, CD3+CD56+NKG2C- and CD3+CD56-NKG2C+ T cells. More than five of the donors carried dominant NKG2C+ clonotypes that took up 1.0-7.0% of their CD8+ T cells. Several of the donors also had these clonotypes leading their CD3+CD56-NKG2C+ fraction. Uncertainty persisted over the HCMV specificity of expanded NKG2C+ T cell clones.

Sequencing used CD4+ T cells sorted from PBMCs, obtained 11 to 12 days after vaccination. V and J are TRBV3-1 and TRBJ2-7; the D gene is possibly TRBD1 (5 bases). The sequence was collected from a man between 50 and 59 years old who received an inactivated influenza vaccine. CDR3 nucleotide sequence: TGTGCCAGCAGTAATGGGGCCACGACCCCCTACGAGCAGTACTTC. Translation: CASSNGATTPYEQYF.